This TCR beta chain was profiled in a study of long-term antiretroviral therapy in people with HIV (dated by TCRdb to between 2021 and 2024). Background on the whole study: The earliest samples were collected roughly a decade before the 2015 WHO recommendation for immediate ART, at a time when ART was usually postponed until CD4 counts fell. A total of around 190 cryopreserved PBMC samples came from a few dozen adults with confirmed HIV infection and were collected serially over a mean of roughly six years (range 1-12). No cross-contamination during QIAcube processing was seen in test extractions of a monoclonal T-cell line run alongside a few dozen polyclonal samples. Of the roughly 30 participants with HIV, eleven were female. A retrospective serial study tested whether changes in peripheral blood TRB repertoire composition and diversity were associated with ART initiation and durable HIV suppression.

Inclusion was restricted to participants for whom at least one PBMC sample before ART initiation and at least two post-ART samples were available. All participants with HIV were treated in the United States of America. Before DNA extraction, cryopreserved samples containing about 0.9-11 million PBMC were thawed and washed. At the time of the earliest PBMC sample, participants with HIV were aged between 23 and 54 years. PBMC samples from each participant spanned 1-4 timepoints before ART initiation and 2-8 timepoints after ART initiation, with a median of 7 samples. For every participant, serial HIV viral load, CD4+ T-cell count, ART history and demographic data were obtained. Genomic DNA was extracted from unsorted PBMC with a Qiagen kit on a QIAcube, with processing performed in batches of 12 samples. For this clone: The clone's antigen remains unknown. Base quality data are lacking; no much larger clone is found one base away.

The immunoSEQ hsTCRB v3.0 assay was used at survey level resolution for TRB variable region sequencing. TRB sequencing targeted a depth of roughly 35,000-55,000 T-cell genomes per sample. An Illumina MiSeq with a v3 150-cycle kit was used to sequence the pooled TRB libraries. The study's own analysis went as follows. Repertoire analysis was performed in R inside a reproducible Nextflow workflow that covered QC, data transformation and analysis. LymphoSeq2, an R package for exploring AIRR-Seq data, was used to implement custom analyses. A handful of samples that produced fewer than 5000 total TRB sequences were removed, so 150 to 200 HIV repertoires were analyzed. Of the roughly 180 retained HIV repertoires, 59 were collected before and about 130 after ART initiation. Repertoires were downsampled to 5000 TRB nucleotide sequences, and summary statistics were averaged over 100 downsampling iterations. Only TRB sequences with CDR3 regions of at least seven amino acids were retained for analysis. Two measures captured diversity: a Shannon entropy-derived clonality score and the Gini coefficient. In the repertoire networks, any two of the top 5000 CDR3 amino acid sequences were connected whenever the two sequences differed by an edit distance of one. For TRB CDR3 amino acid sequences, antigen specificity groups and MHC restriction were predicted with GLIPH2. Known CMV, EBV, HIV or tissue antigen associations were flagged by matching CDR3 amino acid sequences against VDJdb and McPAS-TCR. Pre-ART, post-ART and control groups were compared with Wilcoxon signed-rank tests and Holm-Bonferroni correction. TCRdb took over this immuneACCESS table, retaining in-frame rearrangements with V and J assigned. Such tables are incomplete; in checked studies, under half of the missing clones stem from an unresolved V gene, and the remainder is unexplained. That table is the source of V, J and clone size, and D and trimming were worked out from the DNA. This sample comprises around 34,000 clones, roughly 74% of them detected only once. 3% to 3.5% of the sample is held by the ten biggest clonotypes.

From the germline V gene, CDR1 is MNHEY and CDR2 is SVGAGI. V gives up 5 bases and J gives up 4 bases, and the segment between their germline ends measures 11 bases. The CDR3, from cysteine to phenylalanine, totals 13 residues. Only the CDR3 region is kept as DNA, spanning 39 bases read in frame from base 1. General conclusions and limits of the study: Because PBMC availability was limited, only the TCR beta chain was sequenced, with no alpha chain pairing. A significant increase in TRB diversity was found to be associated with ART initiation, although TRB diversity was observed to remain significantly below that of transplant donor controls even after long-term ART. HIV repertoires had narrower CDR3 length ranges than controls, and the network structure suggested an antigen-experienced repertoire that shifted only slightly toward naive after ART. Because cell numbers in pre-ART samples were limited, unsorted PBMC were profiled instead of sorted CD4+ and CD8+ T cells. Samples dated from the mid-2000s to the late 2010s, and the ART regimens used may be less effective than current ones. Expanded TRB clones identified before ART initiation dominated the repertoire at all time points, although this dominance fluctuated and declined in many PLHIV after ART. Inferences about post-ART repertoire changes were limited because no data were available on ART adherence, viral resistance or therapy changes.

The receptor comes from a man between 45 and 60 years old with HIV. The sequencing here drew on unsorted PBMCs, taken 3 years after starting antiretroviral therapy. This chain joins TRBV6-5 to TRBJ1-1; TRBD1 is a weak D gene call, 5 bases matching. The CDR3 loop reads CASSGSRGTEAFF. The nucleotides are TGTGCCAGCAGTGGCTCAAGGGGCACTGAAGCTTTCTTT.